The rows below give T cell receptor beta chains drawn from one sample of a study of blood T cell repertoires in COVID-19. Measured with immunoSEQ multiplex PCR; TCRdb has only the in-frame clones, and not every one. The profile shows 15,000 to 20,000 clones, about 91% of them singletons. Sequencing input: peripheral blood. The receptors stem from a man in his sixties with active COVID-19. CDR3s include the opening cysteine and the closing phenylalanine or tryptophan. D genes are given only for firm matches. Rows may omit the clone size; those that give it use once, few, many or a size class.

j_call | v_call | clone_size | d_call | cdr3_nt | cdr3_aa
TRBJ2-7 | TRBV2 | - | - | TGTGCCAGCAGTGAAGCGCTTCTTCGAGGCGAGCAGTACTTC | CASSEALLRGEQYF
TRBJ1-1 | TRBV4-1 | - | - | TGCGCCAGCAGCCAAGTTGGGGAGGCCACTGAAGCTTTCTTT | CASSQVGEATEAFF
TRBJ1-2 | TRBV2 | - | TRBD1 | TGTGCCAGCAGTCCGGACAGGGTCTATGGCTACACCTTC | CASSPDRVYGYTF
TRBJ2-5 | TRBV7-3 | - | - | TGTGCCAGCAGCGATTATTCGACAGGACCCCAAGAGACCCAGTACTTC | CASSDYSTGPQETQYF
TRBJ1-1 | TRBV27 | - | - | TGTGCCAGCAGACTAACGGGCGGGGGGAACACTGAAGCTTTCTTT | CASRLTGGGNTEAFF
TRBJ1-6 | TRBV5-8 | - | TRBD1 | TGTGCCAGCACTCAGACAGGGGTCCCACCCCTCCACTTT | CASTQTGVPPLHF
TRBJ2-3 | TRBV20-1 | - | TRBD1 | TGCAGTGCTAGTAAGACAGGGGTCACAGATACGCAGTATTTT | CSASKTGVTDTQYF
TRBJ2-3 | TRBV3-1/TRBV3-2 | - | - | TGTGCCAGCAGCCAAGGGGGGGCAGATACGCAGTATTTT | CASSQGGADTQYF
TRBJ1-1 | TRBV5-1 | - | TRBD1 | TGCGCCAGCAGCGGGACAGGGGGGAACACTGAAGCTTTCTTT | CASSGTGGNTEAFF
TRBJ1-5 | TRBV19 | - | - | TGTGCCAGTAGTATAGTTGGCAGGGTGAATCAGCCCCAGCATTTT | CASSIVGRVNQPQHF
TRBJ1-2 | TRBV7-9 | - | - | TGTGCCAGCAGCTTAGCCTGGGGGGAGGGGCGGTATGGCTACACCTTC | CASSLAWGEGRYGYTF
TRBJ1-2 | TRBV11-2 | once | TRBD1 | TGTGCCAGCAGCCTAGGAACAGGGGACTATGGCTACACCTTC | CASSLGTGDYGYTF
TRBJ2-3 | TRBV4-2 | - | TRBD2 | TGTGCCAGCAGCCAAGACCTCCGGACTAGCGGTCTCACAGATACGCAGTATTTT | CASSQDLRTSGLTDTQYF
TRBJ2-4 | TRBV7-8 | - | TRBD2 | TGTGCCAGCAGCTTAGGGGCTAGCGGGAGGATTGCGGACAAAAACATTCAGTACTTC | CASSLGASGRIADKNIQYF
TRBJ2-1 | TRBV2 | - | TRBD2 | TGTGCCAGCAACTTACTAGCGGGGCCCGTAAGGGAGCAGTTCTTC | CASNLLAGPVREQFF
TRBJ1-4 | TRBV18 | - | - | TGTGCCAGCTCACCTCAGGGACTAGAACTGTTTTTT | CASSPQGLELFF
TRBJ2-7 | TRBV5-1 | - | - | TGCGCCAGCAGCCCTTACAGGGAGACCGAGCAGTACTTC | CASSPYRETEQYF
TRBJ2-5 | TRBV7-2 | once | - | TGTGCCAGCAGCTTAGCTTATCGGGAGACCCAGTACTTC | CASSLAYRETQYF
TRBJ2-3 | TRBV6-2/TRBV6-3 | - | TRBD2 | TGTGCCAGCAGTTACTCCTCGGGAGGGGGGACAGATACGCAGTATTTT | CASSYSSGGGTDTQYF
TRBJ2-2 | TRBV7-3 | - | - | TGTGCCAGCAGCTCATCCTCCGAGGTCGGGGAGCTGTTTTTT | CASSSSSEVGELFF
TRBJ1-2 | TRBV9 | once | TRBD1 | TGTGCCAGCAGCGCCTCCTCCGGGACAGCCTATTACACCTTC | CASSASSGTAYYTF
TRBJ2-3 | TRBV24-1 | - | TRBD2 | TGTGCCACCAGTGATCCAGGGCTCTCTAGCGGGAGGCCCACAGATACGCAGTATTTT | CATSDPGLSSGRPTDTQYF
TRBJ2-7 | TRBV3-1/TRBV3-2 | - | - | TGTGCCAGCAGCCGACTAGACTCGGATTTCGAGGAGCAGTACTTC | CASSRLDSDFEEQYF
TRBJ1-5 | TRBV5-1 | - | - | TGCGCCAGCAGTCCGGTGGCAGGGAATAATCAGCCCCAGCATTTT | CASSPVAGNNQPQHF
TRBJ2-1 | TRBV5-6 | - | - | TGTGCCAGCAGCTTGGGGCTAGGCAATGAGCAGTTCTTC | CASSLGLGNEQFF
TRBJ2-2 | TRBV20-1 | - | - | TGCAGCGGGGAGGAGGCCGGGGAGCTGTTTTTT | CSGEEAGELFF
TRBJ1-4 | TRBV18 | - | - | TGTGCCAGCTCAGCCCTCGCCACAGGCTCGAATGAAAAACTGTTTTTT | CASSALATGSNEKLFF
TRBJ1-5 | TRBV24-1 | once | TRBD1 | TGTGCCACCAGTGATTTGCGGCAGGAGACAGGGGGCATTCAGCCCCAGCATTTT | CATSDLRQETGGIQPQHF
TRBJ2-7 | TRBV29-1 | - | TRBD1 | TGCAGCGTCGAGGGACAGCTGTCCTACGAGCAGTACTTC | CSVEGQLSYEQYF
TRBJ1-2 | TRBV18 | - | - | TGTGCCAGCTCACCAAAGGGGAGGGCTGGCTACACCTTC | CASSPKGRAGYTF
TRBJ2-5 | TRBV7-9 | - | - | TGTGCCAGCAGCCCGGTACGGGAGACCCAGTACTTC | CASSPVRETQYF
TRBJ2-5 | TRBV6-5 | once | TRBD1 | TGTGCCAGCAGTTATAACAGGGGGAGAGAGACCCAGTACTTC | CASSYNRGRETQYF
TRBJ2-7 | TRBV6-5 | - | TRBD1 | TGTGCCAGCAACATAGCCGGGACAGCCGATTACGAGCAGTACTTC | CASNIAGTADYEQYF
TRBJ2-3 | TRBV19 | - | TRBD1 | TGTGCCAGTAGTACCCGTCAACCCGGACAGGGATCGGGCACAGATACGCAGTATTTT | CASSTRQPGQGSGTDTQYF
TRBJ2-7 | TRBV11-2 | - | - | TGTGCCAGCAGCTTTAACTACGAGCAGTACTTC | CASSFNYEQYF
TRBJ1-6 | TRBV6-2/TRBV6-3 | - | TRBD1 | TGTGCCAGCAGTTACCCGACCGGACAGGGCGGTTATAATTCACCCCTCCACTTT | CASSYPTGQGGYNSPLHF
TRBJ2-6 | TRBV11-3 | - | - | TGTGCCAGCAGCGCAAGGGAGCCTGGGGCCAACGTCCTGACTTTC | CASSAREPGANVLTF
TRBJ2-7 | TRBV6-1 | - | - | TGTGCCAGCAGTGAAGGGCAGGGAAGAACCGAGCAGTACTTC | CASSEGQGRTEQYF
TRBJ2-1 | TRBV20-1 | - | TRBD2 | TGCAGTGCTAGTGTTCCATGGGGACTAGCGGGACGTGGATCCTACAATGAGCAGTTCTTC | CSASVPWGLAGRGSYNEQFF
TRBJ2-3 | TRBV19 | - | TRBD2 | TGTGCCAGTAGTATAGGGACTAGCGGGGGGGCAGATACGCAGTATTTT | CASSIGTSGGADTQYF
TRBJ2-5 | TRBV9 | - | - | TGTGCCAGCAGCGTAACGGAGCGGGAGACCCAGTACTTC | CASSVTERETQYF